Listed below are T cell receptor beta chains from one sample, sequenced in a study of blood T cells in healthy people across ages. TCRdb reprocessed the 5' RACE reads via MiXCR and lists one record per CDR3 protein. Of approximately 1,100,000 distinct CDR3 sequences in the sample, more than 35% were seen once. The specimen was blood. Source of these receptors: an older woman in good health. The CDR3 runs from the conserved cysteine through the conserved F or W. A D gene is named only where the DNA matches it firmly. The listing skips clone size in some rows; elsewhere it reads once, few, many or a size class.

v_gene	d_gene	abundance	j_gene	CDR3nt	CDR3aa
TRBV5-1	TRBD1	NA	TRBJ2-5	TGCGCCAGCAGCACTTCAGGGGGCTCATGGGAGACCCAGTACTTC	CASSTSGGSWETQYF
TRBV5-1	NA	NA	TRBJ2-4	TGCGCCAGCAGCTGGAGCCAGGGTGCCAAAAACATTCAGTACTTC	CASSWSQGAKNIQYF
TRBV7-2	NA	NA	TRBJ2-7	TGTGCCAGCAGCTTAACCTCTAGCCAGGGTGAGCAGTACTTC	CASSLTSSQGEQYF
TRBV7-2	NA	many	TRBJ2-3	TGTGCCAGCAGCTTATCAGCTAGCACAGATACGCAGTATTTT	CASSLSASTDTQYF
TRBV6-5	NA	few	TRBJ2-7	TGTGCCAGCAGCCGCGAAAAATCCTACGAGCAGTACTTC	CASSREKSYEQYF
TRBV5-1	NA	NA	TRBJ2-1	TGCGCCAGCAGCGCCTACATGAGCTCCTACAATGAGCAGTTCTTC	CASSAYMSSYNEQFF
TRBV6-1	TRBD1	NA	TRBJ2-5	TGTGCCAGCAGTGAAGAGGGGGCTGGAGAGACCCAGTACTTC	CASSEEGAGETQYF
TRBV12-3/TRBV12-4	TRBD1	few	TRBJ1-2	TGTGCCAGCAGTTTTTTTTTGGGACAGGGGGCGCCCAACTATGGCTACACCTTC	CASSFFLGQGAPNYGYTF
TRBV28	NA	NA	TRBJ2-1	TGTGCCAGCAGTCAAACCGGGACTGAGCAGTTCTTC	CASSQTGTEQFF
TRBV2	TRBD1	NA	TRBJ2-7	TGTGCCAGCAGTGAAACCGGACAGGCCTTACAGGGCGAGCAGTACTTC	CASSETGQALQGEQYF
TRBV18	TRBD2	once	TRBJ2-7	TGTGCCAGCTCACCTAAAACCGGGACTAGCGGGGTCTACGAGCAGTACTTC	CASSPKTGTSGVYEQYF
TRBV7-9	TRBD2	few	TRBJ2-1	TGTGCCAGCAGCTCCCGCGGACTAGCGGGGAAATACAATGAGCAGTTCTTC	CASSSRGLAGKYNEQFF
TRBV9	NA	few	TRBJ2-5	TGTGCCAGCAGCGAGATAGCGAGCGAAGAGACCCAGTACTTC	CASSEIASEETQYF
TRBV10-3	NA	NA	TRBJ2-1	TGTGCCATCAGGACTAGTACCTACAATGAGCAGTTCTTC	CAIRTSTYNEQFF
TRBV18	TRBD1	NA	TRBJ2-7	TGTGCCAGCTCCCGGACAGGCACCCTACTGGAGCAGTACTTC	CASSRTGTLLEQYF
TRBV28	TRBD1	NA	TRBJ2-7	TGTGCCAGCAGTTTATACCAGGGGGCTACCTACGAGCAGTACTTC	CASSLYQGATYEQYF
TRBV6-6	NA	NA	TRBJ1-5	TGTGCCAGCAGTTACAAACGTCCCGACAGTCATCAGCCCCAGCATTTT	CASSYKRPDSHQPQHF
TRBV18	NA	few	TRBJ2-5	TGTGCCAGCTCACGTGGAGCACAAGAGACCCAGTACTTC	CASSRGAQETQYF
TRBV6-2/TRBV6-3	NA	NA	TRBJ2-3	TGTGCCAGCAGTTACCCGGGGAGCACAGATACGCAGTATTTT	CASSYPGSTDTQYF
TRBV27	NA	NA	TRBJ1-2	TGTGCCAGCAGTCCCGCGGGGGGATATGGCTACACCTTC	CASSPAGGYGYTF
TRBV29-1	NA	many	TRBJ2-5	TGCAGCGTTGAAATCCCTCCGGGCAGACCGGGGGAGACCCAGTACTTC	CSVEIPPGRPGETQYF
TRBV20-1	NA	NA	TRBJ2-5	TGCAGTGCTACGGCTGTGAGGGACTCCTACCAAGAGACCCAGTACTTC	CSATAVRDSYQETQYF
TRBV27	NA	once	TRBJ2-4	TGTGCCAGCAGTTCGAGTCAGATTCTCACCCTAACCAAAAACATTCAGTACTTC	CASSSSQILTLTKNIQYF
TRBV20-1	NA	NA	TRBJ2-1	TGCAGTGCTAGAGACCTAAGGGGGGCCATACGGGAGCATGAGCAGTTCTTC	CSARDLRGAIREHEQFF
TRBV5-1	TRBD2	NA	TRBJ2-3	TGCGCCAGCAGGTCGGGAGGGCAAGGCACAGATACGCAGTATTTT	CASRSGGQGTDTQYF
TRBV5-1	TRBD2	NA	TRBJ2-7	TGCGCCAGCAGCACCCTAGCGGGACAAAGCTACGAGCAGTACTTC	CASSTLAGQSYEQYF
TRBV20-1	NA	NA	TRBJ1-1	TGCAGTGCTAGAGCCCTCTCTCGGGAGACTGAAGCTTTCTTT	CSARALSRETEAFF
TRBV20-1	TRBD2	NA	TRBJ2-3	TGCAGTGTTCAGCGGGGGGGATTACAGGACGGGCAGTATTTT	CSVQRGGLQDGQYF
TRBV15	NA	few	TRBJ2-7	TGTGCCACCAGCAGAGATCAGATGACAGGGAGGACCTACGAGCAGTACTTC	CATSRDQMTGRTYEQYF
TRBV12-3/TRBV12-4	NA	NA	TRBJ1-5	TGTGCCAGCAGCCCCCCGGGGGGGTCGGCGAGGCAGCCCCAGCATTTT	CASSPPGGSARQPQHF
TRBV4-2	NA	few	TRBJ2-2	TGTGCCAGCAGCCAAGTCCCCCAGCCGTGGGGGTCCGGGGAGCTGTTTTTT	CASSQVPQPWGSGELFF
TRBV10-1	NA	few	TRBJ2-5	TGCGCCCGCACCGGGCAGGGAGAGACCCAGTACTTC	CARTGQGETQYF
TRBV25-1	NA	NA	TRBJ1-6	TGTGCCAGCAGTAACAGGGCTGATTCACCCCTCCACTTT	CASSNRADSPLHF
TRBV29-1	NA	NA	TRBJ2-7	TGCAGCGTTGAGCTGGACATCCCCTACGAGCAGTACTTC	CSVELDIPYEQYF
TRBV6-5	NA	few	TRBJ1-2	TGTGCCAGCAGTTACGCAATACAGGACTTCTATGGCTACACCTTC	CASSYAIQDFYGYTF
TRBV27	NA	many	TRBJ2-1	TGTGCCACCATGCCGTGGGATAACAATGAGCAGTTCTTC	CATMPWDNNEQFF
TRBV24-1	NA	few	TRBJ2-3	TGTGCCACCTCAAACTCCGGTACGCAGTATTTT	CATSNSGTQYF
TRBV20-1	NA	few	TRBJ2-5	TGCAGTGCTGTTAGGACAGAAGAGACCCAGTACTTC	CSAVRTEETQYF
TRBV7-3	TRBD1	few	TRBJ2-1	TGTGCCAGCAGCTCGACAGGGGTTTTTAATGAGCAGTTCTTC	CASSSTGVFNEQFF
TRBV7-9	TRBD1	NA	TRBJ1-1	TGTGCCAGCAGCAAGCGGACAGGGCGGTCTGAAGCTTTCTTT	CASSKRTGRSEAFF
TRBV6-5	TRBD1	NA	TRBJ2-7	TGTGCCAGCAGCTATACACAGGGGTCCTACGAGCAGTACTTC	CASSYTQGSYEQYF
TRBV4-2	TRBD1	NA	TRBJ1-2	TGTGCCAGCAGCCAAGATCACAGGGGAGTTAACTATGGCTACACCTTC	CASSQDHRGVNYGYTF